These 28 T cell receptor beta chains share one sample of origin, sequenced in a study of blood T cell repertoires in COVID-19. Clones were sequenced by immunoSEQ multiplex PCR, and TCRdb holds only the in-frame ones, with some missing. This table holds roughly 500,000 clones, about 91% found once. Sequenced input: peripheral blood. Every receptor here comes from a young man with COVID-19, enrolled during active disease.

The CDR3 region is CSASGTEGWGGDTQYF. CDR3 nucleotide sequence: TGCAGTGCTAGTGGGACAGAGGGTTGGGGTGGAGATACGCAGTATTTT. The chain joins TRBV20-1 to TRBJ2-3; 7 bases line up with TRBD1. V trimming: 3 bases; J trimming: 5 bases; junction bases outside the gene matches: 14. The CDR3 is made up of 16 amino acids. The V gene's germline CDR1 is DFQATT and CDR2 SNEGSKA (reference sequence).

This sequence joins TRBV19 and TRBJ2-7, with 9 bases that match TRBD1. This CDR3 comprises 15 residues. Germline trimming cut 3 bases from V and 7 bases from J; bases unmatched to any gene: 10. The germline gives CDR1 LNHDA, CDR2 SQIVND (reference sequence). This chain's CDR3 is CASSIAGTGRGEQYF. CDR3 DNA sequence: TGTGCCAGTAGTATCGCCGGGACAGGGAGAGGTGAGCAGTACTTC.

V gene TRBV30 combines with J gene TRBJ2-1; no definite D call. In germline, CDR1 is GTSNPN, CDR2 SVGIG (reference sequence). The length of the CDR3 is 12 residues. Trimming removed 1 base from V and 4 bases from J, with 5 bases in between. For the CDR3, the DNA is TGTGCCTGGAGTGGCCGGTACAATGAGCAGTTCTTC. Its translation is CAWSGRYNEQFF.

This clone was recorded only once. The chain combines TRBV6-1 with TRBJ1-2, with D perhaps TRBD1 (6 bases). The germline V gene has CDR1 MNHNS and CDR2 SASEGT. Trimming shortened V by 6 bases and J by 1 base, and 9 bases separated the two germline ends. This CDR3 has 13 amino acids. Written as DNA, the CDR3 is TGTGCCAGCAGCCCACAGGGTAACTATGGCTACACCTTC. This encodes CASSPQGNYGYTF.

This chain uses TRBV7-2 with TRBJ2-2, with unresolved D. The CDR3 length is 12 residues. Trimming took off 5 bases at V and 3 bases at J, with 4 bases between the two ends. CDR1 and CDR2 from the germline V gene are SGHTA and FQGNSA. CDR3 sequence reads: CASSRYTGELFF. The DNA for the CDR3 is TGTGCCAGCAGCCGGTACACCGGGGAGCTGTTTTTT.

The CDR3, as DNA: TGTGCCAGCAGACGACTAGCGGGCCTAGGGGATACGCAGTATTTT. It specifies CASRRLAGLGDTQYF. The chain couples TRBV7-9 to TRBJ2-3; TRBD2 aligns across 10 bases. J was trimmed by 6 bases and V by 6 bases; bases with no gene match: 9. This CDR3 comprises 15 residues. Looked up from germline, CDR1 is SEHNR and CDR2 is FQNEAQ (reference sequence).

The V and J genes are TRBV16 and TRBJ1-4, with D possibly matching TRBD1 (5 bases). The CDR3 has 14 residues. Trimming left V 1 base short and J 6 bases short, with 9 bases between. Germline loops: CDR1 KGHSY, CDR2 FQNENV. CDR3 DNA: TGTGCCAGCAGCCAATTGACGGGGGATGAAAAACTGTTTTTT. It encodes CASSQLTGDEKLFF.

The V and J genes are TRBV16 and TRBJ1-1; D is uncertain. CDR1 is KGHSY, CDR2 FQNENV, per germline. This CDR3 is 13 amino acids long. Trimming cost V 0 bases and J 8 bases, with 10 bases left between them. The CDR3 DNA reads as TGTGCCAGCAGCCAATCTCGCGGGGAAGAAGCTTTCTTT. Translating gives CASSQSRGEEAFF.

This chain uses TRBV9 with TRBJ2-5; the D gene is possibly TRBD2 (6 bases). Per germline, CDR1 SGDLS and CDR2 YYNGEE. V gave up 4 bases and J gave up 5 bases, with 9 bases separating them. The CDR3 contains 12 residues. CDR3 protein: CASSPAGETQYF. CDR3 bases: TGTGCCAGCAGCCCTGCGGGGGAGACCCAGTACTTC.

The rearrangement links TRBV14 to TRBJ2-3; a weak D match, TRBD2 (6 bases). Germline CDR1 SGHDN, CDR2 FVKESK. Trimming stripped 0 bases from V and 2 bases from J, with 12 bases between. The CDR3 sequence is 16 residues long. As DNA, the CDR3 is TGTGCCAGCAGCCAAGATAAGACGGGGGTCACAGATACGCAGTATTTT. Translating gives CASSQDKTGVTDTQYF.

Points on this clone: The same CDR3 arises from other DNA sequences in this sample as well. The chain is built from TRBV5-1 and TRBJ2-7; 9 bases fit TRBD1. V dropped 0 bases and J dropped 2; count of bases not matched to a gene: 0. Germline V gene lookup returns CDR1 SGHRS and CDR2 YFSETQ. This CDR3 region has 14 residues. This CDR3 reads CASSLDRGPYEQYF. The CDR3 DNA follows: TGCGCCAGCAGCTTGGACAGGGGGCCCTACGAGCAGTACTTC.

The J gene is TRBJ2-2, the V gene TRBV7-9; 9 nucleotides line up with TRBD1. This CDR3 spans 15 amino acids. V shed 5 bases and J 5 bases; nucleotides not matched to a gene: 6. Germline values: CDR1 SEHNR, CDR2 FQNEAQ (reference sequence). CDR3: CASSLRQGETGELFF. CDR3 coding DNA: TGTGCCAGCAGCCTCCGACAGGGGGAGACCGGGGAGCTGTTTTTT.

The chain is built from TRBV3-1 (or the pseudogene TRBV3-2) and TRBJ1-1; tentatively, D is TRBD1 (6 bases). V lost 0 bases and J lost 1, with 12 bases in between. The CDR3 runs to 16 residues. Germline V gene sequence: CDR1 LGHDT, CDR2 YNNKEL (reference sequence). CDR3 nucleotides: TGTGCCAGCAGCCAAGACGGGCAGGGGAGGAACACTGAAGCTTTCTTT. Translating gives CASSQDGQGRNTEAFF.

The chain uses TRBV5-1 and TRBJ2-1, with TRBD1 matching over 11 bases. Trimming cost V 0 bases and J 9 bases; bases outside gene matches: 11. The V gene's germline CDR1 is SGHRS and CDR2 YFSETQ. The CDR3 runs to 17 residues. CDR3 in DNA: TGCGCCAGCAGCTTGGTAGGACAGGGGGCTTCCGAGGGTGAGCAGTTCTTC. Residues: CASSLVGQGASEGEQFF.

This clone has only one observation. The rearrangement joins TRBV18 to TRBJ2-6; D might be TRBD1 (6 bases). This CDR3 is 17 amino acids long. Germline V gene data show CDR1 as KGHSH and CDR2 as LQKENI. Trimming took off 4 bases at V and 0 bases at J, with 13 bases between the two ends. CDR3 sequence (DNA): TGTGCCAGCTCACTCGGACAGAGAGTCTCTGGGGCCAACGTCCTGACTTTC. It encodes CASSLGQRVSGANVLTF.

The chain uses TRBV20-1 and TRBJ2-2; D possibly corresponds to TRBD2 (5 bases). CDR1 and CDR2 (germline): DFQATT, SNEGSKA (reference sequence). The CDR3 has 15 residues. V lost 3 bases and J lost 3, with 14 bases in between. The CDR3 nucleotides are TGCAGTGCTAGTAAGAGGGCGGGCGACACCGGGGAGCTGTTTTTT. Amino acids: CSASKRAGDTGELFF.

The chain links TRBV5-4 to TRBJ1-1; a possible D gene is TRBD1 (5 bases). The V and J ends lost 5 bases and 4 bases respectively, with 18 bases between them. This CDR3 region has 15 residues. Germline-derived CDR1 and CDR2 are SGHNT and YYREEE (reference sequence). In DNA form, the CDR3 reads TGTGCCAGCAGTGTGCTGGGCCCGGGGGGCACTGAAGCTTTCTTT. Its protein is CASSVLGPGGTEAFF.

The chain couples TRBV11-3 to TRBJ2-7, with D possibly TRBD1 on 5 matching bases. Germline V gives CDR1 SGHNT, CDR2 YENEEA. V lost 5 bases and J lost 3, with 14 bases in between. CDR3 length equals 14 residues. The CDR3 spells CASSLRPQGYEQYF. The DNA of the CDR3 is TGTGCCAGCAGCCTTCGCCCGCAGGGCTACGAGCAGTACTTC.

This clone came up a few times. The chain links TRBV4-1 to TRBJ2-2, with 8 bases that match TRBD1. Germline V gives CDR1 MGHRA, CDR2 YSYEKL. This CDR3 has 19 residues. Unmatched junction bases numbered 14, after V lost 3 bases and J lost 2 bases. CDR3 protein: CASSQVPLIQGANTGELFF. CDR3 DNA: TGCGCCAGCAGCCAGGTCCCCCTTATTCAGGGGGCAAACACCGGGGAGCTGTTTTTT.

The V gene is TRBV12-3 or TRBV12-4, the J gene TRBJ2-1, with 7 bases identical to TRBD1. CDR3 length: 13 residues. J lost 10 bases, V lost 4 bases, and 7 bases had no gene match. The CDR3 DNA reads as TGTGCCAGCAGTTCGCTCCCGGGACAGGAGCAGTTCTTC. As protein: CASSSLPGQEQFF.

The V gene is TRBV19, the J gene TRBJ2-6; unclear D gene. Per the germline V gene, CDR1 is LNHDA and CDR2 is SQIVND (reference sequence). V gave up 3 bases and J gave up 4 bases, with 13 bases separating them. CDR3 length: 16 residues. The CDR3 DNA follows: TGTGCCAGTAGTATCGCCTACGGGTCCGGGGCCAACGTCCTGACTTTC. It translates to CASSIAYGSGANVLTF.

A note on this clone: This sample includes further DNA sequences coding for the same CDR3. The chain joins TRBV7-9 to TRBJ2-7; D is ambiguous. The CDR3 consists of 11 residues. Germline-derived CDR1 and CDR2 are SEHNR and FQNEAQ (reference sequence). V was clipped by 5 bases and J by 3 bases, with 5 bases between them. The CDR3: CASSPSYEQYF. For the CDR3, the DNA is TGTGCCAGCAGCCCTAGCTACGAGCAGTACTTC.

In regard to this clone: The sample has other DNA sequences that encode this CDR3 too. J is TRBJ2-5 and V is TRBV5-1, with TRBD1 as a possible D gene (5 bases). This CDR3 has 14 residues. V was cut by 0 bases and J by 4 bases, with 10 bases left in between. The germline CDR1 and CDR2 sequences are SGHRS and YFSETQ. The CDR3 DNA is TGCGCCAGCAGCTTGGAAGGGCAGGGAGAGACCCAGTACTTC. Its translation is CASSLEGQGETQYF.

This chain joins TRBV3-1 (or the pseudogene TRBV3-2) and TRBJ2-7, with TRBD1 matching 7 bases. Looked up from germline, CDR1 is LGHDT and CDR2 is YNNKEL (reference sequence). The trim removed 1 base at V and 4 bases at J, leaving 4 bases unmatched. This CDR3 comprises 14 residues. CDR3 coding DNA: TGTGCCAGCAGCCAAGCAGGGGGTAAGTACGAGCAGTACTTC. Protein sequence: CASSQAGGKYEQYF.

The rearrangement joins TRBV11-3 to TRBJ2-5, with D possibly TRBD1 on 5 matching bases. Germline-derived CDR1 and CDR2 are SGHNT and YENEEA. This CDR3 spans 10 amino acids. The V gene lost 11 bases and the J gene lost 5 bases, with 9 bases spanning the gap. CDR3 residues: CASKGETQYF. The CDR3 coding sequence is TGTGCCTCCAAGGGGGAGACCCAGTACTTC.

The chain joins TRBV19 to TRBJ2-7, with TRBD2 matching over 8 bases. V shed 3 bases and J 6 bases; nucleotides not matched to a gene: 7. CDR1 LNHDA and CDR2 SQIVND come from the germline V gene (reference sequence). The CDR3 is 14 residues long. CDR3 sequence (DNA): TGTGCCAGTAGTATCTCGCGGGAGGTTGGCGAGCAGTACTTC. This translates into CASSISREVGEQYF.

The chain has TRBV2 and TRBJ1-6; TRBD1 aligns across 8 bases. CDR3 length: 16 residues. The germline V gene encodes CDR1 SNHLY and CDR2 FYNNEI. Trimming at V came to 3 bases and at J to 9 bases, leaving 10 bases not matched to a gene. The DNA for the CDR3 is TGTGCCAGCAGTGAGGGTATCGGACAGGGTGGTTCACCCCTCCACTTT. Translating it yields CASSEGIGQGGSPLHF.

V gene TRBV2 combines with J gene TRBJ1-1; D is unresolved. The CDR3 spans 12 residues. Germline CDR1 SNHLY, CDR2 FYNNEI. Trimming pared 7 bases from V and 5 bases from J, leaving 11 bases between. CDR3 sequence (DNA): TGTGCCAGCATACGGGGAGGGACTGAAGCTTTCTTT. This codes for CASIRGGTEAFF.